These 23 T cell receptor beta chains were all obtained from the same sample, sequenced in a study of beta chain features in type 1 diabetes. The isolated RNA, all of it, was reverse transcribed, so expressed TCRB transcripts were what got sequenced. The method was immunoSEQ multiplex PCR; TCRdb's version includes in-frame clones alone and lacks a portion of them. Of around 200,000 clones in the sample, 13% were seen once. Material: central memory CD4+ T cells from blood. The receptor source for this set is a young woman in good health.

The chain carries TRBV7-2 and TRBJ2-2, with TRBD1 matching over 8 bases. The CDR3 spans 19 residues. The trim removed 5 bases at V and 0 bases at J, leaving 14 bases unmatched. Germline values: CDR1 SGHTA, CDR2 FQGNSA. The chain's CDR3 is CASSLSPTSGGANTGELFF. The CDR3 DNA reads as TGTGCCAGCAGCCTAAGTCCGACTTCAGGGGGCGCGAACACCGGGGAGCTGTTTTTT. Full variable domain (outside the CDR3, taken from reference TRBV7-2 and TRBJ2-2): GAGVSQSPSNKVTEKGKDVELRCDPISGHTALYWYRQSLGQGLEFLIYFQGNSAPDKSGLPSDRFSAERTGGSVSTLTIQRTQQEDSAVYLCASSLSPTSGGANTGELFFGEGSRLTVL.

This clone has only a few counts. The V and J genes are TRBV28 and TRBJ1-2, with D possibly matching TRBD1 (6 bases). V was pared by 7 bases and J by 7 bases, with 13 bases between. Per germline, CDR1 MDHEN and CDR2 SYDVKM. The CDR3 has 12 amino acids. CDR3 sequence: CASTLGGPGYTF. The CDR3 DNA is TGTGCCAGCACTTTGGGGGGGCCTGGCTACACCTTC.

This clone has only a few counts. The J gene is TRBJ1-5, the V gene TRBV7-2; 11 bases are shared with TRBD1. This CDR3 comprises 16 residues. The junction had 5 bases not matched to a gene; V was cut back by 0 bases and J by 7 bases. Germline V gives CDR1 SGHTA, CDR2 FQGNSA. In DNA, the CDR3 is TGTGCCAGCAGCTTAGCCTGGACAGGGGGCTTGCAGCCCCAGCATTTT. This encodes CASSLAWTGGLQPQHF.

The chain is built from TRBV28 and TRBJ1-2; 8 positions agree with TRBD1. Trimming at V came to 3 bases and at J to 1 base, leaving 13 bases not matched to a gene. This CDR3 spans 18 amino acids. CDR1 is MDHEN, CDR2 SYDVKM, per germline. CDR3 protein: CASSFPMGRTGNNYGYTF. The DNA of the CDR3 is TGTGCCAGCAGTTTTCCGATGGGGCGGACAGGGAATAACTATGGCTACACCTTC.

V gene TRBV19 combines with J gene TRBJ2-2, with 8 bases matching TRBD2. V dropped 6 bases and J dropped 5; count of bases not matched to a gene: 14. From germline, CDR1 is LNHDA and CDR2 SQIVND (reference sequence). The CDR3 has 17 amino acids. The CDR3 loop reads CASSEGGGRKSTGELFF. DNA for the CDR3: TGTGCCAGTAGCGAGGGCGGGGGGAGAAAGAGTACCGGGGAGCTGTTTTTT.

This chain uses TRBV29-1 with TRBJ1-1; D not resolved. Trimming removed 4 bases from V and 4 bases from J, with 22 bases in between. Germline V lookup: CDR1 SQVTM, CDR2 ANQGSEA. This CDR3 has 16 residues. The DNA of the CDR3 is TGCAGCGTTGGGCGGGCCCTTGGTGGGGTAGGCACTGAAGCTTTCTTT. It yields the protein CSVGRALGGVGTEAFF.

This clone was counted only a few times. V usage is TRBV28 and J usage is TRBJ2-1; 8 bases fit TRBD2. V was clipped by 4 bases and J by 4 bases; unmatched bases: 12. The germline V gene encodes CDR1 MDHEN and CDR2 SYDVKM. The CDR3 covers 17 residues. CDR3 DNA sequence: TGTGCCAGCAGTTCTAGCGGGCGTGACCCCTATTACAATGAGCAGTTCTTC. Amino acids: CASSSSGRDPYYNEQFF.

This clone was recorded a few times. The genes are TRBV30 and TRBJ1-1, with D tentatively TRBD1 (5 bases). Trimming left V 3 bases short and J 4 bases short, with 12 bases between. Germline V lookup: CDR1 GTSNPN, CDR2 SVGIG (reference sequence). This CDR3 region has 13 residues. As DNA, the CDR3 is TGTGCCTGGAGATCAGGGATCCTCACTGAAGCTTTCTTT. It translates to CAWRSGILTEAFF.

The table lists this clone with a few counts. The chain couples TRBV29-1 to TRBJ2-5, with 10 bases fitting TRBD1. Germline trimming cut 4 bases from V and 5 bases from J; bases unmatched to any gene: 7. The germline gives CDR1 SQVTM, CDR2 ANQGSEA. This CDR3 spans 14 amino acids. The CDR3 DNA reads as TGCAGCGTTGTATTGGGGACAGGGGTGGAGACCCAGTACTTC. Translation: CSVVLGTGVETQYF.

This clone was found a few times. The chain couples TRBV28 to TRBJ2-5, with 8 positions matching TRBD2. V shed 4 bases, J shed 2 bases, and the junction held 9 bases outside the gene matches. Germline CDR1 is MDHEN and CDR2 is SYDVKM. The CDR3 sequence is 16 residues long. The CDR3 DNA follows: TGTGCCAGCAGTTCGATGTCGGGAGGGGGGCAAGAGACCCAGTACTTC. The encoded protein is CASSSMSGGGQETQYF.

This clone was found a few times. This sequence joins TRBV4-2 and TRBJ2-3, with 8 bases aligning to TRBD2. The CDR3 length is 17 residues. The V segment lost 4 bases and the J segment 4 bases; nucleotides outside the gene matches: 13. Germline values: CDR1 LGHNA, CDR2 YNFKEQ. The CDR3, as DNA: TGTGCCAGCAGCCCGCTCGGGGGGGCGGGACGGGCAGATACGCAGTATTTT. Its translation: CASSPLGGAGRADTQYF.

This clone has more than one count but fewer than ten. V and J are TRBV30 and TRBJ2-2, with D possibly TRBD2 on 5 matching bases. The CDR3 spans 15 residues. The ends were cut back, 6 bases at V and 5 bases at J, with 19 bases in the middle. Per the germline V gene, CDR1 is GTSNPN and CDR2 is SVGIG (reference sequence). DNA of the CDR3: TGTGCCTGTAATAACCGGGGATCGTCAACCGGGGAGCTGTTTTTT. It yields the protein CACNNRGSSTGELFF.

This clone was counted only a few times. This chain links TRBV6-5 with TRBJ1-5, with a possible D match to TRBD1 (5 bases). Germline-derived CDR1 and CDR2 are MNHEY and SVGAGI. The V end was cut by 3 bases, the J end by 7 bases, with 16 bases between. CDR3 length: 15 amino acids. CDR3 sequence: CASSYTQGFGQPQHF. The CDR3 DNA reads TGTGCCAGCAGTTATACGCAGGGATTTGGGCAGCCCCAGCATTTT.

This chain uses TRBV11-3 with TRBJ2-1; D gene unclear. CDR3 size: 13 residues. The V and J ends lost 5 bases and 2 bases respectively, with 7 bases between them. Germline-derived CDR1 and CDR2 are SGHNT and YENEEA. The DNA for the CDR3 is TGTGCCAGCAGCCCACAAACCTACAATGAGCAGTTCTTC. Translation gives CASSPQTYNEQFF.

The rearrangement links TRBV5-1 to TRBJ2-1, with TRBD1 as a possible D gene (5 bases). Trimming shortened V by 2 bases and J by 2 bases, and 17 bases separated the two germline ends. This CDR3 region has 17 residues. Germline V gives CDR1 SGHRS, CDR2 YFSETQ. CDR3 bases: TGCGCCAGCAGCTTAACTAAGGGGATGAGCGCCTACAATGAGCAGTTCTTC. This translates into CASSLTKGMSAYNEQFF.

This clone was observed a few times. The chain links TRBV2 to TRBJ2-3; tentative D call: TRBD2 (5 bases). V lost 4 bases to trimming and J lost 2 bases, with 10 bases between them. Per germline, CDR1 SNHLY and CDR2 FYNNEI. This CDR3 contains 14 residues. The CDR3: CASSVKRNTDTQYF. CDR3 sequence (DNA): TGTGCCAGCAGTGTGAAGCGGAACACAGATACGCAGTATTTT. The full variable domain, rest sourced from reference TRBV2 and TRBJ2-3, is EPEVTQTPSHQVTQMGQEVILRCVPISNHLYFYWYRQILGQKVEFLVSFYNNEISEKSEIFDDQFSVERPDGSNFTLKIRSTKLEDSAMYFCASSVKRNTDTQYFGPGTRLTVL.

The CDR3 region is CASRRAGEETQYF. CDR3 in DNA: TGTGCCAGCAGAAGGGCAGGGGAAGAGACCCAGTACTTC. The chain employs TRBV6-5 and TRBJ2-5, with a tentative D call TRBD1 (6 bases). V lost 6 bases to trimming and J lost 3 bases, with 11 bases between them. CDR1 and CDR2 (germline): MNHEY, SVGAGI. CDR3 size: 13 residues.

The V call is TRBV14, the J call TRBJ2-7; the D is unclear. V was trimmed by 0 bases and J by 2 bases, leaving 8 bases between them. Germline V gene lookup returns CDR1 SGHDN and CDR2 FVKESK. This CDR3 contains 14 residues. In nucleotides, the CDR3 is TGTGCCAGCAGCCAAGATCCAACGGCCTACGAGCAGTACTTC. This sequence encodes CASSQDPTAYEQYF.

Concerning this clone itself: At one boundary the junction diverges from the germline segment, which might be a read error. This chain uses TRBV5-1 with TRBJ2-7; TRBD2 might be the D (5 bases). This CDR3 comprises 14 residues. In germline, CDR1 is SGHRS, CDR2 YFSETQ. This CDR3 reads CASSSRPPDYQQYF. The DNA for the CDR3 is TGCGCCAGCAGCTCCCGTCCACCCGACTACCAGCAGTACTTC.

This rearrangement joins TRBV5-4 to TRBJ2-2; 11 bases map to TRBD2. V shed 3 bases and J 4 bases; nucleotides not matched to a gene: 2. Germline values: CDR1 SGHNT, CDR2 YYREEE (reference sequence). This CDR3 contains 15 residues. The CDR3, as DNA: TGTGCCAGCAGCTATGGACTAGCGGGCACCGGGGAGCTGTTTTTT. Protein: CASSYGLAGTGELFF.

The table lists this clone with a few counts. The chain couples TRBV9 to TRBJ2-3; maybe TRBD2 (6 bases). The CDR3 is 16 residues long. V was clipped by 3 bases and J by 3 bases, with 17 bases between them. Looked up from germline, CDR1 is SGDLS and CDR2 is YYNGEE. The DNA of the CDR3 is TGTGCCAGCAGCGCCCTTACGTCGGGAGAGACAGATACGCAGTATTTT. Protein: CASSALTSGETDTQYF.

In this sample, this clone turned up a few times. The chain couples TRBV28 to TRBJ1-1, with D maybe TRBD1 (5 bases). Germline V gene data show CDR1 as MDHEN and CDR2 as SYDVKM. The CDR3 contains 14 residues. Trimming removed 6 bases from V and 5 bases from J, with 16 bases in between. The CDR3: CASRWGLGGTEAFF. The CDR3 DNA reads TGTGCCAGCAGGTGGGGTCTGGGGGGAACTGAAGCTTTCTTT.

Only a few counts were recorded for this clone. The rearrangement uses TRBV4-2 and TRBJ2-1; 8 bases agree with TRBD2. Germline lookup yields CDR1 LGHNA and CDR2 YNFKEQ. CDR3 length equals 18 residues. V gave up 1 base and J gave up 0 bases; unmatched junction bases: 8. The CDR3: CASSQAGGRLASYNEQFF. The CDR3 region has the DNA TGTGCCAGCAGCCAAGCCGGCGGGAGGTTAGCCTCCTACAATGAGCAGTTCTTC.